Listed here are 26 T cell receptor beta chains from one sample, sequenced in a study of shared clonotypes between healthy human individuals. The method was immunoSEQ multiplex PCR; TCRdb's version includes in-frame clones alone and lacks a portion of them. The repertoire includes 1,400,000 or so clones, approximately 98.5% of them detected once, and around 0.38% sits in the top ten. Sequences were obtained from naive CD4+ T cells sorted from blood. The subset was: CD45RA+ positively selected. These receptors were obtained from a young man in good health.

The V gene is TRBV18, the J gene TRBJ2-7, with D perhaps TRBD2 (7 bases). In germline, CDR1 is KGHSH, CDR2 LQKENI. V lost 6 bases and J lost 4, with 19 bases in between. The CDR3 extends over 15 amino acids. CDR3 protein: CASSRGLAEIYEQYF. Here the CDR3 DNA reads TGTGCCAGCTCCCGGGGGCTAGCGGAAATTTACGAGCAGTACTTC. Together with reference TRBV18 and TRBJ2-7, the CDR3 gives the full variable domain: NAGVMQNPRHLVRRRGQEARLRCSPMKGHSHVYWYRQLPEEGLKFMVYLQKENIIDESGMPKERFSAEFPKEGPSILRIQQVVRGDSAAYFCASSRGLAEIYEQYFGPGTRLTVT.

CDR3 sequence reads: CASSPGQGGVFSRFF. In nucleotides, the CDR3 is TGCGCCAGCAGCCCCGGACAGGGAGGGGTTTTTAGTCGGTTTTTT. J is TRBJ1-4 and V is TRBV5-1, with TRBD1 matching over 8 bases. V was clipped by 4 bases and J by 16 bases; unmatched bases: 18. Germline V CDR1 and CDR2: SGHRS, YFSETQ. This CDR3 is 15 amino acids long.

Notes on this clone: At one boundary the junction diverges from the germline segment, which might be a read error. The gene calls are TRBV5-1 and TRBJ2-3; 7 nucleotides align to TRBD1. The CDR3 length is 13 residues. Germline V gives CDR1 SGHRS, CDR2 YFSETQ. The CDR3 sequence is CASSWDSTDTQYF. The CDR3 DNA is TGCGCCAGCAGCTGGGACAGCACGGATACGCAGTATTTT.

This clone was seen a single time. The chain has TRBV6-5 and TRBJ2-1, with a possible D match to TRBD2 (6 bases). CDR3 length: 15 residues. V dropped 0 bases and J dropped 12 bases, with 18 bases sitting between them. The V gene's germline CDR1 is MNHEY and CDR2 SVGAGI. CDR3 sequence reads: CASSYSGTPTFGQFF. CDR3 nucleotide sequence: TGTGCCAGCAGTTACTCCGGGACTCCTACATTTGGGCAGTTCTTC.

A word on this clone: Other DNA sequences in the sample encode the same CDR3. This chain joins TRBV18 and TRBJ1-1; no reliable D call. V was shortened by 1 base and J by 1 base, with 4 bases between the two germline ends. The CDR3 covers 13 residues. CDR1 and CDR2 (germline): KGHSH, LQKENI. CDR3 nucleotides: TGTGCCAGCTCACCACTGTCGAACACTGAAGCTTTCTTT. The encoded protein is CASSPLSNTEAFF.

The V call is TRBV18, the J call TRBJ2-2; the D gene is possibly TRBD1 (6 bases). Trimming left V 5 bases short and J 5 bases short, with 12 bases between. From germline, CDR1 is KGHSH and CDR2 LQKENI. The CDR3 is 14 amino acids. The CDR3 protein is CASSGQSQTGELFF. Written as DNA, the CDR3 is TGTGCCAGCTCAGGACAGTCTCAGACCGGGGAGCTGTTTTTT.

The gene calls are TRBV7-6 and TRBJ2-5, with unresolved D. This CDR3 has 13 residues. The germline V gene encodes CDR1 SGHVS and CDR2 FNYEAQ. The V and J ends lost 6 bases and 5 bases respectively, with 13 bases between them. The CDR3 protein is CASSYALGETQYF. CDR3 nucleotides: TGTGCCAGCAGTTACGCCCTAGGGGAGACCCAGTACTTC. Using reference TRBV7-6 and TRBJ2-5 for the parts outside the CDR3, the full variable domain is GAGVSQSPRYKVTKRGQDVALRCDPISGHVSLYWYRQALGQGPEFLTYFNYEAQQDKSGLPNDRFSAERPEGSISTLTIQRTEQRDSAMYRCASSYALGETQYFGPGTRLLVL.

The chain is built from TRBV28 and TRBJ2-3; D is perhaps TRBD2 (6 bases). This CDR3 has 16 residues. Trimming cost V 7 bases and J 6 bases, with 23 bases left between them. CDR1 is MDHEN, CDR2 SYDVKM, per germline. The CDR3: CASNMIGSGGSDTQYF. In DNA form, the CDR3 reads TGTGCCAGCAACATGATTGGTAGCGGTGGGAGTGATACGCAGTATTTT. Complete variable domain (other parts from reference TRBV28 and TRBJ2-3): DVKVTQSSRYLVKRTGEKVFLECVQDMDHENMFWYRQDPGLGLRLIYFSYDVKMKEKGDIPEGYSVSREKKERFSLILESASTNQTSMYLCASNMIGSGGSDTQYFGPGTRLTVL.

The J gene is TRBJ2-1, the V gene TRBV9, with D tentatively TRBD2 (7 bases). Germline assignment: CDR1 SGDLS and CDR2 YYNGEE. The CDR3 loop spans 15 amino acids. V lost 4 bases and J lost 4, with 15 bases in between. Written as DNA, the CDR3 is TGTGCCAGCAGCTTTAGGGAGGGGACATACAATGAGCAGTTCTTC. It is translated as CASSFREGTYNEQFF.

V and J are TRBV27 and TRBJ2-1, with D unresolved. The germline V gene has CDR1 MNHEY and CDR2 SMNVEV (reference sequence). The V end lost 4 bases, the J end lost 9 bases, and 16 bases lay between the germline ends. CDR3 length equals 14 residues. In DNA form, the CDR3 reads TGTGCCAGCAGTTCCCCGGCTAGGGAACGTGAGCAGTTCTTC. It encodes CASSSPAREREQFF.

This chain connects TRBV5-4 to TRBJ2-5; D not certain. The V and J ends lost 0 bases and 4 bases respectively, with 10 bases between them. The germline gives CDR1 SGHNT, CDR2 YYREEE (reference sequence). This CDR3 is built from 14 residues. The CDR3, as DNA: TGTGCCAGCAGCTTGGTAGGCGGTGGAGAGACCCAGTACTTC. Protein product: CASSLVGGGETQYF.

The chain links TRBV5-1 to TRBJ2-1, with 16 bases matching TRBD2. The CDR3 is 15 amino acids. V shed 4 bases and J 9 bases; nucleotides not matched to a gene: 4. In germline, CDR1 is SGHRS, CDR2 YFSETQ. The CDR3 sequence: CASSGGLAGGSEQFF. The DNA of the CDR3 is TGCGCCAGCAGCGGGGGACTAGCGGGAGGGTCTGAGCAGTTCTTC. The entire variable domain, with the rest obtained from reference TRBV5-1 and TRBJ2-1, is as follows: KAGVTQTPRYLIKTRGQQVTLSCSPISGHRSVSWYQQTPGQGLQFLFEYFSETQRNKGNFPGRFSGRQFSNSRSEMNVSTLELGDSALYLCASSGGLAGGSEQFFGPGTRLTVL.

The genes are TRBV5-1 and TRBJ2-7; possibly TRBD1 for D (6 bases). The CDR3 contains 15 residues. Germline V lookup: CDR1 SGHRS, CDR2 YFSETQ. The V gene lost 0 bases and the J gene lost 2 bases, with 12 bases spanning the gap. CDR3 residues: CASSLEGTPPYEQYF. In DNA, the CDR3 is TGCGCCAGCAGCTTGGAAGGGACACCGCCCTACGAGCAGTACTTC.

The chain has TRBV28 and TRBJ2-7; D call uncertain. The CDR3 spans 12 residues. The ends were cut back, 4 bases at V and 3 bases at J, with 7 bases in the middle. From germline, CDR1 is MDHEN and CDR2 SYDVKM. This CDR3 reads CASSSFIYEQYF. The CDR3 nucleotides are TGTGCCAGCAGTTCCTTCATCTACGAGCAGTACTTC.

CDR3 in amino acids: CASSRALSGVSTDTQYF. The CDR3 bases are TGCGCCAGCAGCCGAGCTCTGAGCGGGGTTAGCACAGATACGCAGTATTTT. This rearrangement joins TRBV5-1 to TRBJ2-3, with TRBD2 matching over 7 bases. This CDR3 has 17 amino acids. With V trimmed by 4 bases and J by 0 bases, 11 bases remained unmatched. From germline, CDR1 is SGHRS and CDR2 YFSETQ.

The rearrangement uses TRBV5-1 and TRBJ2-2; 7 bases match TRBD2. After removal of 4 bases from V and 3 bases from J, the junction contained 9 bases not matched to a gene. Germline assignment: CDR1 SGHRS and CDR2 YFSETQ. The CDR3 consists of 16 residues. The CDR3 sequence is CASSVRAGTDTGELFF. In nucleotides, the CDR3 is TGCGCCAGCAGCGTGAGAGCGGGGACCGACACCGGGGAGCTGTTTTTT.

J is TRBJ2-6 and V is TRBV7-2; D perhaps matches TRBD2 (5 bases). This CDR3 spans 17 amino acids. Trimming left V 1 base short and J 4 bases short, with 14 bases between. Germline CDR1 is SGHTA and CDR2 is FQGNSA. CDR3 DNA sequence: TGTGCCAGCAGCTTAGTGGCTAGCCTCCCAGGGGCCAACGTCCTGACTTTC. Translating gives CASSLVASLPGANVLTF. Full variable domain (rest looked up from reference TRBV7-2 and TRBJ2-6): GAGVSQSPSNKVTEKGKDVELRCDPISGHTALYWYRQSLGQGLEFLIYFQGNSAPDKSGLPSDRFSAERTGGSVSTLTIQRTQQEDSAVYLCASSLVASLPGANVLTFGAGSRLTVL.

Concerning this clone: Other nucleotide sequences in the sample specify the same CDR3. The rearrangement links TRBV18 to TRBJ2-1; 10 positions match TRBD2. Trimming removed 0 bases from V and 10 bases from J; junction bases left unmatched: 9. CDR1 is KGHSH, CDR2 LQKENI, per germline. The CDR3 consists of 16 residues. Here the CDR3 reads CASSPPSSGRAGEQFF. The CDR3 bases are TGTGCCAGCTCACCACCTTCCAGCGGGAGGGCCGGGGAGCAGTTCTTC.

This CDR3 is CASSGEAGTEAFF. In DNA form, the CDR3 reads TGCGCCAGCAGCGGGGAAGCAGGCACTGAAGCTTTCTTT. V usage is TRBV5-1 and J usage is TRBJ1-1; D is ambiguous. CDR3 length equals 13 residues. V was shortened by 4 bases and J by 4 bases, with 11 bases between the two germline ends. CDR1 is SGHRS and CDR2 is YFSETQ in the germline V gene.

The V and J genes are TRBV29-1 and TRBJ1-4, with D maybe TRBD1 (5 bases). Between the trimmed V and J ends, which lost 4 bases and 8 bases, there was a span of 11 bases. The CDR3 loop spans 12 amino acids. The germline V gene has CDR1 SQVTM and CDR2 ANQGSEA. As DNA, the CDR3 is TGCAGCGTTGGGTCAGGGCGGGAAAAACTGTTTTTT. The encoded protein is CSVGSGREKLFF.

This clone was seen just once. The rearrangement joins TRBV5-1 to TRBJ2-1; D is undetermined. The CDR3 has 14 residues. Trimming took 2 bases from V and 5 from J, leaving 11 bases between them. CDR1 is SGHRS and CDR2 is YFSETQ in the germline V gene. Here the CDR3 DNA reads TGCGCCAGCAGCTTAGCTGGACCCGACAATGAGCAGTTCTTC. Amino acids: CASSLAGPDNEQFF.

Points on this clone: This same CDR3 is encoded by further DNA sequences in the sample. The chain has TRBV29-1 and TRBJ2-3; 11 bases line up with TRBD2. Germline values: CDR1 SQVTM, CDR2 ANQGSEA. The CDR3 consists of 16 residues. J was trimmed by 0 bases and V by 4 bases; bases with no gene match: 6. In DNA form, the CDR3 reads TGCAGCGTTGTGGGAGGGACTAGCGGTAGCACAGATACGCAGTATTTT. Translating gives CSVVGGTSGSTDTQYF.

The chain carries TRBV5-4 and TRBJ2-7; D unresolved. The CDR3 covers 16 residues. CDR1 is SGHNT, CDR2 YYREEE, per germline (reference sequence). V shed 4 bases and J shed 3 bases, with 20 bases lying between them. The CDR3 is CASSPSPAFWNYEQYF. The DNA of the CDR3 is TGTGCCAGCAGCCCGTCCCCAGCCTTTTGGAACTACGAGCAGTACTTC. The variable domain in full, with the rest retrieved from reference TRBV5-4 and TRBJ2-7, is ETGVTQSPTHLIKTRGQQVTLRCSSQSGHNTVSWYQQALGQGPQFIFQYYREEENGRGNFPPRFSGLQFPNYSSELNVNALELDDSALYLCASSPSPAFWNYEQYFGPGTRLTVT.

The chain joins TRBV27 to TRBJ2-7; no clear D gene. Germline assignment: CDR1 MNHEY and CDR2 SMNVEV (reference sequence). The CDR3 consists of 13 residues. The V end was cut by 7 bases, the J end by 1 base, with 11 bases between. CDR3 sequence: CASNRADSYEQYF. As DNA, the CDR3 is TGTGCCAGCAATCGGGCGGATTCCTACGAGCAGTACTTC.

This clone showed up just once. V is TRBV5-6 and J is TRBJ2-6, with D perhaps TRBD1 (5 bases). The CDR3 is made up of 18 amino acids. Trimming removed 0 bases at V and 0 bases at J, with 13 bases between. Per germline, CDR1 SGHDT and CDR2 YYEEEE. This CDR3 reads CASSLVDTGVSGANVLTF. The DNA for the CDR3 is TGTGCCAGCAGCTTGGTGGACACCGGAGTCTCTGGGGCCAACGTCCTGACTTTC.

This clone appeared a single time. This sample also contains other DNA sequences that code for the same CDR3. The chain links TRBV7-9 to TRBJ2-7; the match to TRBD1 covers 9 bases. The germline gives CDR1 SEHNR, CDR2 FQNEAQ (reference sequence). There are 14 residues in the CDR3. J was trimmed by 3 bases and V by 5 bases; bases with no gene match: 5. The CDR3 spells CASSPGQGNYEQYF. Written as DNA, the CDR3 is TGTGCCAGCAGCCCCGGACAGGGGAACTACGAGCAGTACTTC.